A single sample is the source of the 20 T cell receptor beta chains below, sequenced in a study of T cell changes during pregnancy in multiple sclerosis. Data came from immunoSEQ multiplex PCR; TCRdb stores just in-frame clones and leaves some out. This sample yields 50,000 to 75,000 clones, of which nearly 95% are seen a single time; roughly 2.6% belongs to the top ten. The sample consisted of CD8+ T cells from peripheral blood mononuclear cells, taken in the third trimester of pregnancy. These receptors were obtained from a female donor with multiple sclerosis, enrolled in a pregnancy study.

This clone was observed a single time. This chain connects TRBV9 to TRBJ2-7; TRBD2 aligns across 7 bases. The CDR3 spans 14 residues. Unmatched junction bases numbered 6, after V lost 1 base and J lost 5 bases. From germline, CDR1 is SGDLS and CDR2 YYNGEE. CDR3 sequence: CASSVLGGRDEQYF. In DNA form, the CDR3 reads TGTGCCAGCAGCGTACTGGGAGGGAGGGACGAGCAGTACTTC.

This rearrangement joins TRBV7-9 to TRBJ2-5; weak D call: TRBD2 (7 bases). The CDR3 runs 16 residues. Germline CDR1 and CDR2: SEHNR and FQNEAQ (reference sequence). Trimming took off 0 bases at V and 3 bases at J, with 14 bases between the two ends. Written as DNA, the CDR3 is TGTGCCAGCAGCTTAGCGGGGGGGCTATACGAAGAGACCCAGTACTTC. Its translation: CASSLAGGLYEETQYF.

The chain couples TRBV27 to TRBJ2-1; possible D gene TRBD2, 5 bases. CDR1 is MNHEY, CDR2 SMNVEV, per germline (reference sequence). The CDR3 is 16 amino acids. Trimming cost V 0 bases and J 0 bases, with 9 bases left between them. The CDR3 nucleotides read TGTGCCAGCAGTTTATCTGCGGGTCTCTCCTACAATGAGCAGTTCTTC. Translated: CASSLSAGLSYNEQFF.

The J gene is TRBJ2-1, the V gene TRBV7-8; 9 bases fit TRBD2. With V trimmed by 5 bases and J by 0 bases, 5 bases remained unmatched. Germline CDR1 SGHVS, CDR2 FQNEAQ. This CDR3 is built from 16 residues. This CDR3 is CASSHGSGSSYNEQFF. DNA for the CDR3: TGTGCCAGCAGCCACGGTAGCGGGAGCTCCTACAATGAGCAGTTCTTC.

The chain recombines TRBV15 with TRBJ2-1, with TRBD2 matching 14 bases. This CDR3 contains 15 residues. Germline CDR1 is LNHNV and CDR2 is YYDKDF (reference sequence). V shed 5 bases, J shed 5 bases, and the junction held 2 bases outside the gene matches. The CDR3 loop reads CATSSGLAGDNEQFF. CDR3 coding DNA: TGTGCCACCAGCTCGGGACTAGCGGGAGACAATGAGCAGTTCTTC.

V is TRBV27 and J is TRBJ2-6; 11 bases are a match to TRBD1. Unmatched junction bases numbered 8, after V lost 6 bases and J lost 4 bases. The CDR3 runs 17 residues. The V gene's germline CDR1 is MNHEY and CDR2 SMNVEV (reference sequence). The CDR3: CASSMAGQGVGANVLTF. Written as DNA, the CDR3 is TGTGCCAGCAGCATGGCGGGACAGGGGGTAGGGGCCAACGTCCTGACTTTC.

The genes are TRBV19 and TRBJ1-2, with 9 bases lining up with TRBD1. The germline V gene encodes CDR1 LNHDA and CDR2 SQIVND (reference sequence). V dropped 6 bases and J dropped 7; count of bases not matched to a gene: 6. This CDR3 is 13 amino acids long. The CDR3 DNA sequence: TGTGCCAGTAGCCCTGGGACAGGGATTGGCTACACCTTC. Its translation: CASSPGTGIGYTF.

J is TRBJ2-1 and V is TRBV19; maybe TRBD2 (5 bases). Between the trimmed V and J ends, which lost 4 bases and 0 bases, there was a span of 10 bases. The germline V gene has CDR1 LNHDA and CDR2 SQIVND (reference sequence). The CDR3 runs 15 residues. The CDR3 DNA reads TGTGCCAGTAGTAAAGCGGCAAACTCCTACAATGAGCAGTTCTTC. It is translated as CASSKAANSYNEQFF.

The chain is built from TRBV6-4 and TRBJ1-5, with D perhaps TRBD1 (5 bases). The germline V gene has CDR1 MRHNA and CDR2 SNTAGT. The CDR3 is 15 residues long. Trimming removed 4 bases at V and 4 bases at J, with 14 bases between. The CDR3 DNA is TGTGCCAGCAGTGCCGGGACTGGGGGGAATCAGCCCCAGCATTTT. It is translated as CASSAGTGGNQPQHF.

The chain couples TRBV9 to TRBJ2-7, with 8 nucleotides matching TRBD1. The CDR3 is made up of 16 amino acids. Trimming took 1 base from V and 0 from J; bases not matched to a gene: 6. Germline CDR1 and CDR2: SGDLS and YYNGEE. CDR3 sequence (DNA): TGTGCCAGCAGCGTAAATCAGGGGGCCCCCTCCTACGAGCAGTACTTC. Translated, it gives CASSVNQGAPSYEQYF.

This rearrangement joins TRBV5-1 to TRBJ2-7, with 10 bases matching TRBD2. Germline lookup yields CDR1 SGHRS and CDR2 YFSETQ. V lost 0 bases to trimming and J lost 1 base; unmatched junction nucleotides: 4. CDR3 size: 16 residues. In nucleotides, the CDR3 is TGCGCCAGCAGCTTGGGCGTACTAGCGGGATCCTACGAGCAGTACTTC. Translation gives CASSLGVLAGSYEQYF.

The rearrangement links TRBV6-1 to TRBJ1-1; maybe TRBD1 (6 bases). The CDR3 runs to 14 residues. Germline V CDR1 and CDR2: MNHNS, SASEGT. V lost 6 bases to trimming and J lost 1 base, with 12 bases between them. The CDR3 DNA follows: TGTGCCAGCAGGCCACAGGGACCGAACACTGAAGCTTTCTTT. This encodes CASRPQGPNTEAFF.

The CDR3 DNA reads as TGTGCCAGTAGTATGGGGACATCAGCTTTCTTT. It encodes CASSMGTSAFF. V usage is TRBV19 and J usage is TRBJ1-1; D possibly corresponds to TRBD1 (6 bases). This CDR3 contains 11 residues. The V end was cut by 3 bases, the J end by 10 bases, with 9 bases between. The V gene's germline CDR1 is LNHDA and CDR2 SQIVND (reference sequence).

Ten or more counts support this clone. V is TRBV6-4 and J is TRBJ2-1; 9 nucleotides align to TRBD2. V was pared by 8 bases and J by 5 bases, with 7 bases of the junction left unmatched. CDR3 size: 14 residues. Germline assignment: CDR1 MRHNA and CDR2 SNTAGT. CDR3: CASAASGENNEQFF. The CDR3 DNA is TGTGCCAGCGCAGCTAGCGGGGAAAACAATGAGCAGTTCTTC.

This clone was observed once. The chain uses TRBV28 and TRBJ1-5; D is unresolved. Germline CDR1 reads MDHEN; CDR2 reads SYDVKM. V lost 6 bases and J 0 bases, leaving 9 bases between the germline ends. CDR3 size: 14 residues. The DNA for the CDR3 is TGTGCCAGCAGGGCACCTTATAGCAATCAGCCCCAGCATTTT. Translating gives CASRAPYSNQPQHF.

The chain uses TRBV7-9 and TRBJ2-2; the D gene is possibly TRBD1 (6 bases). V gave up 5 bases and J gave up 4 bases, with 17 bases separating them. This CDR3 spans 16 amino acids. Looked up from germline, CDR1 is SEHNR and CDR2 is FQNEAQ (reference sequence). CDR3 amino acids: CASSASGTHLTGELFF. The CDR3 nucleotides are TGTGCCAGCAGCGCATCCGGGACACACCTCACCGGGGAGCTGTTTTTT.

The V gene is TRBV6-4, the J gene TRBJ1-5; D is unclear. The CDR3 is 13 amino acids. The germline V gene has CDR1 MRHNA and CDR2 SNTAGT. V lost 10 bases and J lost 0, with 10 bases in between. The CDR3 protein is CATSADSNQPQHF. CDR3 DNA: TGTGCCACCTCGGCGGATAGCAATCAGCCCCAGCATTTT.

V gene TRBV21-1 combines with J gene TRBJ2-1; TRBD1, the D gene given by the table, was not confirmed from the DNA. TRBV21-1 is flagged as a pseudogene. CDR3 length: 15 residues. The CDR3 is CASSPWTGGRNEQFF. The CDR3 region has the DNA TGTGCCAGCAGCCCTTGGACAGGGGGAAGGAATGAGCAGTTCTTC.

The chain uses TRBV7-9 and TRBJ2-7; 10 bases fit TRBD1. Per germline, CDR1 SEHNR and CDR2 FQNEAQ (reference sequence). The J segment lost 5 bases and the V segment lost 5 bases, leaving 12 bases of the junction unmatched. CDR3 length: 16 amino acids. In DNA form, the CDR3 reads TGTGCCAGCAGCCGGATCGGGAAGGGACAGGGGCACGAGCAGTACTTC. It is translated as CASSRIGKGQGHEQYF.

The V call is TRBV10-3, the J call TRBJ2-1; 8 bases match TRBD1. CDR3 length: 17 amino acids. V lost 2 bases to trimming and J lost 2 bases; unmatched junction nucleotides: 8. The germline V gene has CDR1 ENHRY and CDR2 SYGVKD. The CDR3 DNA sequence: TGTGCCATCAGTGAGCCGACGGACAGGGAGCCCTACAATGAGCAGTTCTTC. This sequence encodes CAISEPTDREPYNEQFF.